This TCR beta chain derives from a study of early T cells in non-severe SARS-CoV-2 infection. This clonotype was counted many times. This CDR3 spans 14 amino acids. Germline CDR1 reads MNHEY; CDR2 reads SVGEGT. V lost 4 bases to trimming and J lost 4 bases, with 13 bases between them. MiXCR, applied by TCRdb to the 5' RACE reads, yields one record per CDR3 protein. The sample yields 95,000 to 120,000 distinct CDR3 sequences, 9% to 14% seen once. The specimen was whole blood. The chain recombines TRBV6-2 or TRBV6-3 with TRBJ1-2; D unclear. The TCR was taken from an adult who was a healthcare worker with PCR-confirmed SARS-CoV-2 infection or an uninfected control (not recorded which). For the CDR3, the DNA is TGTGCCAGCAGTTCGTACGTGGGTTCCTATGGCTACACCTTC. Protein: CASSSYVGSYGYTF.